This TCR beta chain was found in a study of Ad26.COV2.S vaccination and SARS-CoV-2 variants. CDR3 length: 13 residues. Germline V gene lookup returns CDR1 SEHNR and CDR2 FQNEAQ (reference sequence). The V segment lost 8 bases and the J segment 6 bases; nucleotides outside the gene matches: 4. Findings of the study overall: Possible underestimation of total T cell responses by the TCR breadth and depth analyses was noted.

Points on this clone: Its antigen is as yet unknown.

Assay: immunoSEQ multiplex PCR; the TCRdb copy retains only in-frame clones and omits some. The sample contains over 110,000 clones, 75% to 90% of which appear only once. The sequencing used peripheral blood, collected after recovery from COVID-19. This clonotype originated in a human donor who had recovered from COVID-19. This chain connects TRBV7-9 to TRBJ2-2; 9 bases line up with TRBD1. CDR3 protein: CASHRGLAGELFF. CDR3 nucleotides: TGTGCCAGCCACAGGGGGCTGGCCGGGGAGCTGTTTTTT.